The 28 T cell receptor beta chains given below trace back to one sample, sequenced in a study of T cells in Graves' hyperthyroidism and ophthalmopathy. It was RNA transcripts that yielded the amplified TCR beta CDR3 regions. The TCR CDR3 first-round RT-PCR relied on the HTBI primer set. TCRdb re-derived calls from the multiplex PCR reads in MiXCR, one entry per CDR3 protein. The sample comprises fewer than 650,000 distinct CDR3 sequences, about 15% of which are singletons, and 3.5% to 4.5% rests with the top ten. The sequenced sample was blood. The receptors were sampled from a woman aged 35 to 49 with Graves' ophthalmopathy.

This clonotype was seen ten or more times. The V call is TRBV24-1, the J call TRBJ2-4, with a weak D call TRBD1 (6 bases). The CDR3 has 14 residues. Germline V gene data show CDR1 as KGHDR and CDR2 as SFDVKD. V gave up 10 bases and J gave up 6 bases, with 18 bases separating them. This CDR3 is CATPGALGGNIQYF. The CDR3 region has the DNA TGTGCCACTCCCGGGGCCTTAGGGGGAAACATTCAGTACTTC.

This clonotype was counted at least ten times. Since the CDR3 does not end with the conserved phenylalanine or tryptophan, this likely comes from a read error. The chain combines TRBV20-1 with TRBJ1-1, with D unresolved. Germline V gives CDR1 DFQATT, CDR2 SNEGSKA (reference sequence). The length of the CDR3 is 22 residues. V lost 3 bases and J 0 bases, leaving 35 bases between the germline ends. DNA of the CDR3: TGCAGTGCTAGGCAACCCCCGAGAATTACACGGGCCGGGCGATCCATGAACACTGAAGCTTTCCTT. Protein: CSARQPPRITRAGRSMNTEAFL.

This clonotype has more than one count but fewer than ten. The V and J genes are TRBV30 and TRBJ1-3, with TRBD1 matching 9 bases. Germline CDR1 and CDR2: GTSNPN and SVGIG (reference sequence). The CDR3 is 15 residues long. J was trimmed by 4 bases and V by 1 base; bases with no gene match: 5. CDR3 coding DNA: TGTGCCTGGAGTGCGGGACAGGGATTCGGAAACACCATATATTTT. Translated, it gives CAWSAGQGFGNTIYF.

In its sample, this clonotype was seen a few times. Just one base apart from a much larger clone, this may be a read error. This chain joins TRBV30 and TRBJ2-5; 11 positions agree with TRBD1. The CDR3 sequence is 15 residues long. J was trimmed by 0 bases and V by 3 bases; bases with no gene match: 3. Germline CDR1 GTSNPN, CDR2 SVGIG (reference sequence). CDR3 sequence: CAWSRDRGDQETQYF. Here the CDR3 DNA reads TGTGCCTGGAGCAGGGACAGGGGGGACCAAGAGACCCAGTACTTC.

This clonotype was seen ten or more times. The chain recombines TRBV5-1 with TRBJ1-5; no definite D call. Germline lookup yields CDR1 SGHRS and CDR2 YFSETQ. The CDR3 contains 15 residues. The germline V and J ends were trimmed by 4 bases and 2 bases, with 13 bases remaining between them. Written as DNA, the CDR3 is TGCGCCAGCAGCCCGTCGGTTGGGCGCAATCAGCCCCAGCATTTT. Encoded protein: CASSPSVGRNQPQHF.

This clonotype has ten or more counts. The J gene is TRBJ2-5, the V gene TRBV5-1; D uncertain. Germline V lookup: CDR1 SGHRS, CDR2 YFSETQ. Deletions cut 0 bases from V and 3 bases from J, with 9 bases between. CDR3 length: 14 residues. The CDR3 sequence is CASSLGTWEETQYF. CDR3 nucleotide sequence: TGCGCCAGCAGCTTGGGTACGTGGGAAGAGACCCAGTACTTC.

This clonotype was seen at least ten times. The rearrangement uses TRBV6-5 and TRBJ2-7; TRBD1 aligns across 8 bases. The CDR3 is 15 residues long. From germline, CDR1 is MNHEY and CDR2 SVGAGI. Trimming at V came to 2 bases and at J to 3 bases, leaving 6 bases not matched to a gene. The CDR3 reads CASSYAAGGSYEQYF. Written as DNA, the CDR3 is TGTGCCAGCAGTTACGCGGCAGGGGGCAGCTACGAGCAGTACTTC.

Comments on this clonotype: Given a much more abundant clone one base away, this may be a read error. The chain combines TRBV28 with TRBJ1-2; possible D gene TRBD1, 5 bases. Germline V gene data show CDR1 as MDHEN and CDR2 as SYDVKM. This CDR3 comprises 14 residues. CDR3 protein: CARSSFDGGEGYTF. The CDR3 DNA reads TGTGCCAGAAGTTCTTTCGACGGGGGGGAAGGCTACACCTTC.

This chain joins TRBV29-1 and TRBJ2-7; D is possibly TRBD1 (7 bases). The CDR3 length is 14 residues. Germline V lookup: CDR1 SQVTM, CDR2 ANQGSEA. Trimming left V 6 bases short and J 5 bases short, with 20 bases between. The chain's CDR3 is CSVTVTGRFDEQYF. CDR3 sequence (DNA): TGCAGCGTAACCGTGACAGGGAGGTTCGACGAGCAGTACTTC.

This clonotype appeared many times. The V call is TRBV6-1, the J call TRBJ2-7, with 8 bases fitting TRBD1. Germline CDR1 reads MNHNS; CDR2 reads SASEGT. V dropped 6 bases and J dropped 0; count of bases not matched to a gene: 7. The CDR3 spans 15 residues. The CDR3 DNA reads TGTGCCAGCAGACAGGGGGGACAAAGCTCCTACGAGCAGTACTTC. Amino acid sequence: CASRQGGQSSYEQYF.

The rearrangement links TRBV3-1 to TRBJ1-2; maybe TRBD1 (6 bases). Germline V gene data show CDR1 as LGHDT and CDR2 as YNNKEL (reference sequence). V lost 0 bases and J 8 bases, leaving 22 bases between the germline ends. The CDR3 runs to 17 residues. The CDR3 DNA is TGTGCCAGCAGCCAAGATTCTGGGGGTTGGGGGCAATCGGGCTACACCTTC. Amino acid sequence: CASSQDSGGWGQSGYTF.

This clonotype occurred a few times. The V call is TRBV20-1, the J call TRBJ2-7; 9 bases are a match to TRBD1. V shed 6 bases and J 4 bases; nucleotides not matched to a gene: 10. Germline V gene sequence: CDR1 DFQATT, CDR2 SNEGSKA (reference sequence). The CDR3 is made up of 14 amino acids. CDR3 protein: CSAPVPGTGYEQYF. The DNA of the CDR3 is TGCAGTGCCCCGGTTCCCGGGACAGGGTACGAGCAGTACTTC.

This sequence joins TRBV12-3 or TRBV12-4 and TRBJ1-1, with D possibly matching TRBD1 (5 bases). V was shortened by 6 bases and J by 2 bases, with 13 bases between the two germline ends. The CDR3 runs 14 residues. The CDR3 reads CASRPPDRNTEAFF. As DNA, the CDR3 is TGTGCCAGCAGACCCCCCGACAGAAACACTGAAGCTTTCTTT.

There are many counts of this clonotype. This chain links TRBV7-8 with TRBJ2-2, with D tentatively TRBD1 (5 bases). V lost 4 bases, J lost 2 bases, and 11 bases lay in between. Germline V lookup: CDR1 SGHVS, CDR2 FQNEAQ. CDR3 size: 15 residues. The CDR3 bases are TGTGCCAGCAGCTCACCGACAGAAAACACCGGGGAGCTGTTTTTT. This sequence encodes CASSSPTENTGELFF.

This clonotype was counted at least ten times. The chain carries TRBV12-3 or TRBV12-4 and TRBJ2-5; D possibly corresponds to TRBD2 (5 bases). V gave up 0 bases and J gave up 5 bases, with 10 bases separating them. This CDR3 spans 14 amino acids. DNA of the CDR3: TGTGCCAGCAGTTTAGCGGGAGCGATGGAGACCCAGTACTTC. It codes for CASSLAGAMETQYF.

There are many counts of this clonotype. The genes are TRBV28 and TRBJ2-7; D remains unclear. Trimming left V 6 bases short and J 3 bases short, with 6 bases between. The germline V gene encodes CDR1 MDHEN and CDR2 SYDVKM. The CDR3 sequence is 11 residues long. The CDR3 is CASSINYEQYF. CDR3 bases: TGTGCCAGCAGCATTAACTACGAGCAGTACTTC.

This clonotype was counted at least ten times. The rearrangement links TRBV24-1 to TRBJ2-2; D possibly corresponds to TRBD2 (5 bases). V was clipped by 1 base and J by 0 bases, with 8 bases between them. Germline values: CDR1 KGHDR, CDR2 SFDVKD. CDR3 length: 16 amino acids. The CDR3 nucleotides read TGTGCCACCAGTGATTTTTCGGGAACGAACACCGGGGAGCTGTTTTTT. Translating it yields CATSDFSGTNTGELFF.

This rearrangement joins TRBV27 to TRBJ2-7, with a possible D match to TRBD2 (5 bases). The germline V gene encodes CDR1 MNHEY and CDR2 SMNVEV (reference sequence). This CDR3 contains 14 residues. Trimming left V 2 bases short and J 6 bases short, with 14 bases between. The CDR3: CASSLPGLQSEQYF. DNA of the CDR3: TGTGCCAGCAGTTTACCCGGACTCCAGAGCGAGCAGTACTTC.

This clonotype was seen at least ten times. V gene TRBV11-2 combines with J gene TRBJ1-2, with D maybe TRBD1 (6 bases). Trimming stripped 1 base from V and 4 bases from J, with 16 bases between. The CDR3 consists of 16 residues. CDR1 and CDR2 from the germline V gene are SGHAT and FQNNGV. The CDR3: CASSLGPDSMIYGYTF. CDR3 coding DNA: TGTGCCAGCAGCTTAGGCCCGGACAGTATGATCTATGGCTACACCTTC.

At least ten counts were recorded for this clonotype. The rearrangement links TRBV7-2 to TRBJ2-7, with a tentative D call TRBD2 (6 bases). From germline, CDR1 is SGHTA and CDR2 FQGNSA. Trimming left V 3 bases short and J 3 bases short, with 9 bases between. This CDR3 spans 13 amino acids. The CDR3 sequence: CASSFGLLYEQYF. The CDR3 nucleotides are TGTGCCAGCAGCTTCGGACTACTCTACGAGCAGTACTTC. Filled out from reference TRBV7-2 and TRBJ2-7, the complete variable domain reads GAGVSQSPSNKVTEKGKDVELRCDPISGHTALYWYRQSLGQGLEFLIYFQGNSAPDKSGLPSDRFSAERTGGSVSTLTIQRTQQEDSAVYLCASSFGLLYEQYFGPGTRLTVT.

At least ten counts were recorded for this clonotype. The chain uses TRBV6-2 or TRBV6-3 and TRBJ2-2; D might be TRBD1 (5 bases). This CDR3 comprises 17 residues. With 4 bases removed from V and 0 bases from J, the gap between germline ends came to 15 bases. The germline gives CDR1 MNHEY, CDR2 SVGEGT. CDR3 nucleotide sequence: TGTGCCAGCAGTTCCCCAGGGTCCCATCCGAACACCGGGGAGCTGTTTTTT. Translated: CASSSPGSHPNTGELFF.

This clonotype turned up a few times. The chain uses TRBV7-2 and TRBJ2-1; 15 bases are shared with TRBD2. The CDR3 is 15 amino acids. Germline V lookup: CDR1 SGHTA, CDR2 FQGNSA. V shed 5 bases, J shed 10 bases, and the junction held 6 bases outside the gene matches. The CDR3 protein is CASSLRTSGRAEQFF. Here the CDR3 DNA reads TGTGCCAGCAGCCTCCGGACTAGCGGGAGGGCCGAGCAGTTCTTC.

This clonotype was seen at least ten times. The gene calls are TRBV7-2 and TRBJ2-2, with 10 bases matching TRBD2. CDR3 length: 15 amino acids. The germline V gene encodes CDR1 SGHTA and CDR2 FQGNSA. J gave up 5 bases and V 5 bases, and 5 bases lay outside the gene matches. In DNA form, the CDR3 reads TGTGCCAGCAGCCAGGATAGCGGGAGGACCGGGGAGCTGTTTTTT. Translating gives CASSQDSGRTGELFF.

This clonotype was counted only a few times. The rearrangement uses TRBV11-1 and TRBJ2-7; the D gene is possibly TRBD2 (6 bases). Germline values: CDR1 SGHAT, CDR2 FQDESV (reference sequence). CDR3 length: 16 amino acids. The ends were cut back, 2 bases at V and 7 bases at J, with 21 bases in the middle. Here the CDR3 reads CASSLLPPAGPLEQYF. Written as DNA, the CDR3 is TGTGCCAGCAGCTTATTGCCTCCAGCGGGCCCTCTTGAGCAGTACTTC.

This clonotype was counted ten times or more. Here the CDR3 reads CASSYQPDSYEQYF. The CDR3 DNA reads TGTGCCAGCAGTTACCAGCCAGATTCCTACGAGCAGTACTTC. This chain links TRBV6-5 with TRBJ2-7, with unresolved D. This CDR3 is 14 amino acids long. The V gene lost 2 bases and the J gene lost 1 base, with 9 bases spanning the gap. Germline V gene sequence: CDR1 MNHEY, CDR2 SVGAGI.

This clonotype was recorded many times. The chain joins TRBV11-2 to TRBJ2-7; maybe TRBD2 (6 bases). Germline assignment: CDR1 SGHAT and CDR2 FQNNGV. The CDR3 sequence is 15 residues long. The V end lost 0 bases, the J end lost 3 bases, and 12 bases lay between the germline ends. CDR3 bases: TGTGCCAGCAGCTTAGAAGGCAGGGAGGACTACGAGCAGTACTTC. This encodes CASSLEGREDYEQYF. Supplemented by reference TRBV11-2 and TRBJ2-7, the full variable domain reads EAGVAQSPRYKIIEKRQSVAFWCNPISGHATLYWYQQILGQGPKLLIQFQNNGVVDDSQLPKDRFSAERLKGVDSTLKIQPAKLEDSAVYLCASSLEGREDYEQYFGPGTRLTVT.

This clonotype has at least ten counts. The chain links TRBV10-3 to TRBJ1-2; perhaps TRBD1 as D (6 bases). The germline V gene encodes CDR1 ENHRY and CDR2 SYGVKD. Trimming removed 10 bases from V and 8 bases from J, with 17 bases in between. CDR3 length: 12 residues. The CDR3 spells CASKRDTVGYTF. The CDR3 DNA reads TGTGCCAGCAAACGGGACACCGTCGGCTACACCTTC.

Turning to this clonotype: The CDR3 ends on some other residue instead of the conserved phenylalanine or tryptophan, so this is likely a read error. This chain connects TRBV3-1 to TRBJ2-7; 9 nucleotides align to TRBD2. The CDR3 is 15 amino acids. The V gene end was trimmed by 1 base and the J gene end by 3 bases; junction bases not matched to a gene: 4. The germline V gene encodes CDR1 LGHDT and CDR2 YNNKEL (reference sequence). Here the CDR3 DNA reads TGTGCCAGCAGCCAAGCTAGCGGGGATTTCTACGAGCAGTACCTC. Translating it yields CASSQASGDFYEQYL.